The sequence of this TCR beta chain was determined in a study of regulatory T cells in long-lasting Graves disease. Regarding the study as a whole: Repertoires from persistent disease leaned toward TRBV28, TRBJ1-2 and TRBJ2-5.

Through Arm-PCR of CDR3 regions and iRepertoire HTBI primers, TCR beta libraries were built. Under the authors' procedure: The samples included 60 to 65 TRBV and over eleven TRBJ segments. TCRdb processed the multiplex PCR reads anew with MiXCR; each CDR3 protein has one entry. These V and J calls rely on TCRdb rather than the paper's analysis. The sample lists about 460,000 distinct CDR3 sequences; around 15% were seen once. In germline, CDR1 is MNHNS, CDR2 SASEGT. The length of the CDR3 is 15 residues. V gave up 2 bases and J gave up 4 bases; unmatched junction bases: 4. The time point here: newly diagnosed GD, antithyroid drugs for less than 3 months. Extracted PBMC RNA gave rise to the TCR library. This clonotype has at least ten counts. Its cognate antigen is unknown. This sample was shared with a second study, whose subject was T cells in Graves' hyperthyroidism and ophthalmopathy. That source reports: Each diagnosis drew on symptoms, thyroxine, TRAb, thyroid ultrasound and orbital computed tomography findings. Blood samples included most of the expanded thyroid clonotypes exceeding 0.001.

The origin of this receptor is a woman in her 50s with Graves disease. The chain uses TRBV6-1 and TRBJ2-1, with 8 bases aligning to TRBD2. The input for sequencing was peripheral blood mononuclear cells (PBMCs), taken at new diagnosis, from a patient treated with antithyroid drugs. CDR3 sequence: CASSETSGGYNEQFF. In nucleotides, the CDR3 is TGTGCCAGCAGTGAAACTAGCGGAGGATACAATGAGCAGTTCTTC.